A single sample is the source of the 9 T cell receptor beta chains below, sequenced in a study of metastatic and nonmetastatic thyroid tumors. Until they underwent thyroid surgery, no patient had received any treatment. Via MiXCR, TCRdb re-called the PCR reads. The sample yields about 16,000 clones, approximately 27% seen once. Sample: tumor tissue. These receptors came from a female donor with papillary thyroid cancer or a benign thyroid nodule (not recorded which). Some clones in this sample may be carry-over from other donors' samples.

A few counts support this clone. The V and J genes are TRBV6-2 or TRBV6-3 and TRBJ1-2; weak D call: TRBD1 (5 bases). V shed 6 bases and J shed 8 bases, with 19 bases lying between them. The CDR3 runs to 14 residues. Germline loops: CDR1 MNHEY, CDR2 SVGEGT. The CDR3 nucleotides read TGTGCCAGCAGATACGGGACTGCTTCGGTGGGCTACACCTTC. It yields the protein CASRYGTASVGYTF.

Many counts were recorded for this clone. This sequence joins TRBV11-3 and TRBJ2-1; possible D gene TRBD1, 5 bases. Trimming took off 5 bases at V and 13 bases at J, with 15 bases between the two ends. The CDR3 is made up of 12 amino acids. CDR1 and CDR2 (germline): SGHNT, YENEEA. This CDR3 reads CASSADTDSQFF. The CDR3 region has the DNA TGTGCCAGCAGCGCCGACACAGACAGCCAGTTCTTC.

This clone was recorded a few times. Because it lacks the conserved phenylalanine or tryptophan at the end, this CDR3 is likely a read error. The limits of the CDR3 on the DNA are not certain, so only TCRdb's listed CDR3 is given. The rearrangement joins TRBV6-1 to TRBJ2-7; the D call of TRBD2 is as the table states it, not checked on the DNA. The germline gives CDR1 MNHNS, CDR2 SASEGT. Counting both end residues, the CDR3 totals 9 amino acids. CDR3: CASTTGLAG.

This clone was found many times. The genes are TRBV20-1 and TRBJ1-2; 8 positions match TRBD1. V was pared by 6 bases and J by 6 bases, with 12 bases of the junction left unmatched. Per germline, CDR1 DFQATT and CDR2 SNEGSKA (reference sequence). CDR3 length: 14 amino acids. CDR3 in amino acids: CSARRVEDRDGYTF. CDR3 in DNA: TGCAGTGCCCGCCGGGTGGAGGACAGGGATGGCTACACCTTC.

The table lists this clone with many counts. V gene TRBV20-1 combines with J gene TRBJ2-3; D ambiguous. The germline CDR1 and CDR2 sequences are DFQATT and SNEGSKA (reference sequence). The length of the CDR3 is 11 residues. Deletions cut 5 bases from V and 4 bases from J, with 7 bases between. The CDR3 loop reads CSAPAPDTQYF. CDR3 nucleotide sequence: TGCAGTGCTCCCGCCCCAGATACGCAGTATTTT.

Concerning this clone itself: The junction departs from the called germline gene at one end, perhaps through a read error. J is TRBJ2-6 and V is TRBV4-3; D is unresolved. This CDR3 region has 18 residues. Germline V gene sequence: CDR1 LGHNA, CDR2 YSLEER. CDR3 nucleotide sequence: TGCACCAGCAGCCAAGTTCTGCACACCAGCTCTGGGGCCAACGTCCTGACTTTC. It yields the protein CTSSQVLHTSSGANVLTF.

The rearrangement uses TRBV20-1 and TRBJ1-1; D ambiguous. The CDR3 has 12 amino acids. V was clipped by 3 bases and J by 1 base, with 6 bases between them. Germline values: CDR1 DFQATT, CDR2 SNEGSKA (reference sequence). CDR3 sequence reads: CSARGGNTEAFF. The CDR3 coding sequence is TGCAGTGCTAGGGGCGGGAACACTGAAGCTTTCTTT.

A remark on this clone: A much larger clonotype is one base distant, so this may be a read error. V gene TRBV5-4 combines with J gene TRBJ2-7; D is unresolved. Germline CDR1 and CDR2: SGHNT and YYREEE (reference sequence). Trimming cost V 4 bases and J 4 bases, with 12 bases left between them. The CDR3 has 13 amino acids. CDR3 in DNA: TGTGCCAGCAGCCTGTGGGTGAGATACGAGCAGTACTTC. Translating gives CASSLWVRYEQYF.

The V gene is TRBV13, the J gene TRBJ1-2; 12 bases are shared with TRBD1. The germline V gene has CDR1 PRHDT and CDR2 FYEKMQ (reference sequence). The CDR3 is 19 amino acids. Germline trimming cut 7 bases from V and 3 bases from J; bases unmatched to any gene: 18. The CDR3 DNA reads as TGTGCCAGCACCTCGTCATTTAAGGGACAGGGGGCTCTTGACTATGGCTACACCTTC. This gives the protein CASTSSFKGQGALDYGYTF.